This entry describes one T cell receptor (beta chain). Its antigen is still unknown. The junction shows a germline mismatch at one end, possibly a read error. This CDR3 spans 16 amino acids. Germline lookup yields CDR1 SSHAT and CDR2 FNYEAQ (reference sequence). These data originate in a study of PD-1 blockade in classical Hodgkin lymphoma. Broader study findings: Individuals who commenced nivolumab within less than 1 year of ASCT were excluded. Only CD4+ TCR diversity, not CD8+, had risen significantly by C4D1. Underlying causes for the observed repertoire differences were not defined, possibly disease activity or prior therapy.

Time point: cycle 4 day 1 (C4D1), after less than 7 weeks of nivolumab. Each patient experienced a relapse that followed autologous stem cell transplantation, and brentuximab vedotin exposure varied. The study recorded best responses of complete response, partial response or progressive disease. Libraries were prepared by immunoSEQ multiplex PCR; TCRdb keeps only in-frame clonotypes and omits some of them. The table records 40,000 to 50,000 clones, around two thirds of them present only once. The chain links TRBV7-7 to TRBJ2-1; possibly TRBD2 for D (6 bases). The TCR comes from a human donor with classical Hodgkin lymphoma. The input for sequencing was peripheral blood mononuclear cells (PBMCs), taken before the fourth cycle of nivolumab. The CDR3 is CASSLLLASSYNEQFF. The CDR3 DNA reads as TGTGCTAGCAGCTTACTTCTAGCGTCCTCCTACAATGAGCAGTTCTTC.